Listed here are 6 T cell receptor beta chains from one sample, sequenced in a study of shared clonotypes between healthy human individuals. TCRdb's copy holds only in-frame clones and misses some; the assay was immunoSEQ multiplex PCR. The data contain some 2,000,000 clones, 95% of them singletons. Sequenced input: naive CD4+ T cells sorted from blood. The subset: CD45RA+ positively selected. These receptors all come from a man aged 18 to 35 in good health.

The chain uses TRBV25-1 and TRBJ2-4, with TRBD1 matching 7 bases. The CDR3 contains 15 residues. Per germline, CDR1 MGHDK and CDR2 SYGVNS. J lost 0 bases, V lost 5 bases, and 4 bases had no gene match. CDR3 sequence: CASSPRGLAKNIQYF. CDR3 nucleotide sequence: TGTGCCAGCAGTCCGAGGGGGCTAGCCAAAAACATTCAGTACTTC.

The chain employs TRBV4-1 and TRBJ2-4, with a weak D call TRBD1 (6 bases). This CDR3 region has 16 residues. CDR1 is MGHRA and CDR2 is YSYEKL in the germline V gene. V lost 1 base and J lost 0, with 10 bases in between. In DNA, the CDR3 is TGCGCCAGCAGCCAAGTCGGGACATTAGCCAAAAACATTCAGTACTTC. This gives the protein CASSQVGTLAKNIQYF.

This clone occurred once. The rearrangement links TRBV9 to TRBJ2-2; D not certain. The CDR3 extends over 17 amino acids. Germline loops: CDR1 SGDLS, CDR2 YYNGEE. Trimming took 2 bases from V and 1 from J, leaving 15 bases between them. DNA of the CDR3: TGTGCCAGCAGCGTTTTAGGCCTGCCAGGGAACACCGGGGAGCTGTTTTTT. This translates into CASSVLGLPGNTGELFF.

This chain uses TRBV27 with TRBJ1-1, with 7 bases fitting TRBD1. The length of the CDR3 is 14 residues. With V trimmed by 6 bases and J by 1 base, 5 bases remained unmatched. CDR1 is MNHEY, CDR2 SMNVEV, per germline (reference sequence). The CDR3 is CASSYGQANTEAFF. CDR3 coding DNA: TGTGCCAGCAGCTACGGACAGGCGAACACTGAAGCTTTCTTT.

V gene TRBV4-3 combines with J gene TRBJ2-1; tentative D call: TRBD2 (5 bases). With 6 bases removed from V and 4 bases from J, the gap between germline ends came to 16 bases. Germline V lookup: CDR1 LGHNA, CDR2 YSLEER. This CDR3 spans 15 amino acids. The chain's CDR3 is CASRPREEGYNEQFF. The CDR3 region has the DNA TGCGCCAGCAGACCCCGGGAAGAGGGTTACAATGAGCAGTTCTTC.

This sequence joins TRBV27 and TRBJ2-2; possible D gene TRBD2, 6 bases. V was clipped by 5 bases and J by 0 bases, with 25 bases between them. The CDR3 consists of 20 residues. Germline V CDR1 and CDR2: MNHEY, SMNVEV (reference sequence). The CDR3 DNA reads TGTGCCAGCAGTCCCGATAAAATCTTCGGGGGTTCCCCGAACACCGGGGAGCTGTTTTTT. The encoded protein is CASSPDKIFGGSPNTGELFF.